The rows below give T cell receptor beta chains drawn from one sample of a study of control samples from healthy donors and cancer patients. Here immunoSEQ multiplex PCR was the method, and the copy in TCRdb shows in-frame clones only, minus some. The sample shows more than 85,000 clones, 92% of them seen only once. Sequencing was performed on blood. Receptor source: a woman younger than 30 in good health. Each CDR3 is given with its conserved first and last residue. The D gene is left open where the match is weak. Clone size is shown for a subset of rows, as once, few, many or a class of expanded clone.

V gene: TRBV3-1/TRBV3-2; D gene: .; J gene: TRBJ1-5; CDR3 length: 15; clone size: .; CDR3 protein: CASSLGRGGNQPQHF; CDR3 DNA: TGTGCCAGCAGCCTAGGGAGGGGCGGCAATCAGCCCCAGCATTTT
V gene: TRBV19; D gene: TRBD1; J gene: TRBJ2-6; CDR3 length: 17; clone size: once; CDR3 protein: CASSILGQLSGANVLTF; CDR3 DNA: TGTGCCAGTAGTATTTTGGGACAGCTCTCTGGGGCCAACGTCCTGACTTTC
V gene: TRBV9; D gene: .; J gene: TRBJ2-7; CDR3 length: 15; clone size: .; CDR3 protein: CASSVDAGLTYEQYF; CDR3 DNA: TGTGCCAGCAGCGTAGACGCGGGGTTAACCTACGAGCAGTACTTC
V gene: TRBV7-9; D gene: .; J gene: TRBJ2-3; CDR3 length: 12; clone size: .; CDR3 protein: CASSHRADTQYF; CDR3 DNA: TGTGCCAGCAGCCACAGAGCAGATACGCAGTATTTT
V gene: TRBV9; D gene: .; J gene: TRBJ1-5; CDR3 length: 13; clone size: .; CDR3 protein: CASSASTEGPQHF; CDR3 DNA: TGTGCCAGCAGCGCCTCCACCGAAGGGCCCCAGCATTTT
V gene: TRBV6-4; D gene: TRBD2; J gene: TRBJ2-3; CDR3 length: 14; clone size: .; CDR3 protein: CASSGLAGVDTQYF; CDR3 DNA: TGTGCCAGCAGTGGACTAGCGGGCGTAGATACGCAGTATTTT
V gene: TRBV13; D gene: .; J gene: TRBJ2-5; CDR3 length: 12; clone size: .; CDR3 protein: CASRRGAETQYF; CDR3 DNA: TGTGCCAGCAGGAGGGGCGCCGAGACCCAGTACTTC
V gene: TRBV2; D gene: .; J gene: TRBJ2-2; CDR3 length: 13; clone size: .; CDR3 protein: CASSERNTGELFF; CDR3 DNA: TGTGCCAGCAGTGAGCGGAACACCGGGGAGCTGTTTTTT
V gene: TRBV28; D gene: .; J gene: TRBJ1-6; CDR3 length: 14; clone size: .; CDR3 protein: CAIRGSSYNSPLHF; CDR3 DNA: TGTGCCATCCGAGGGAGCTCCTATAATTCACCCCTCCACTTT
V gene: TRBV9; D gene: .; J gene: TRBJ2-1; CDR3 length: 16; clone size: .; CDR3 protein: CASSDPDGRRNNEQFF; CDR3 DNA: TGTGCCAGCAGCGACCCTGACGGACGGAGGAACAATGAGCAGTTCTTC
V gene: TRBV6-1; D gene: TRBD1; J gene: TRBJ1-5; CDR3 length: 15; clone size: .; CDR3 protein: CASSEAGGGNQPQHF; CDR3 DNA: TGTGCCAGCAGTGAAGCAGGGGGCGGCAATCAGCCCCAGCATTTT
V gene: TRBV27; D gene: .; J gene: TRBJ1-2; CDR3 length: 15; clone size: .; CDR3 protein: CASMFLSGASYGYTF; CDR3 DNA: TGTGCCAGCATGTTTTTGTCAGGGGCATCCTATGGCTACACCTTC
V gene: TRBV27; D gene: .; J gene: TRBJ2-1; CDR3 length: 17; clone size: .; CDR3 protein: CASSFRFSGSSYNEQFF; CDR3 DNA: TGTGCCAGCAGTTTCAGGTTTAGCGGTAGCTCCTACAATGAGCAGTTCTTC
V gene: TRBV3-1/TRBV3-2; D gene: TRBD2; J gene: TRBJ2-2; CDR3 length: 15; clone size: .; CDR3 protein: CASRGTSGMTGELFF; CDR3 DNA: TGTGCCAGCAGAGGGACTAGCGGGATGACCGGGGAGCTGTTTTTT
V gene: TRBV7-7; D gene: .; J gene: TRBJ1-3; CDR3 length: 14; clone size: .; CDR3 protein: CAVGAQITGNTIYF; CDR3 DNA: TGTGCCGTCGGTGCCCAGATAACTGGAAACACCATATATTTT
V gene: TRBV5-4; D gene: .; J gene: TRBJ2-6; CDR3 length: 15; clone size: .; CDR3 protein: CASGGGTNGANVLTF; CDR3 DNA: TGTGCCAGCGGAGGGGGGACTAACGGGGCCAACGTCCTGACTTTC
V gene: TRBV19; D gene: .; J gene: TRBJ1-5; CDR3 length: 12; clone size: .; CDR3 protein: CASTRGNQPQHF; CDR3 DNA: TGTGCCAGCACGCGGGGCAATCAGCCCCAGCATTTT
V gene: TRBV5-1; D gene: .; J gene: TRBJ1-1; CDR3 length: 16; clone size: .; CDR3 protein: CASSLVGGVMNTEAFF; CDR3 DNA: TGCGCCAGCAGCTTGGTTGGGGGTGTGATGAACACTGAAGCTTTCTTT
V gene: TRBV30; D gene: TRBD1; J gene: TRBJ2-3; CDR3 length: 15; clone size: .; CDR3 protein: CAWTWDRGRTDTQYF; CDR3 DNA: TGTGCCTGGACTTGGGACAGGGGGCGCACAGATACGCAGTATTTT
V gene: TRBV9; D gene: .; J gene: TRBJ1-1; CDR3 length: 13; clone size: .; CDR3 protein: CASSVGGYTEAFF; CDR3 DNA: TGTGCCAGCAGCGTTGGGGGGTACACTGAAGCTTTCTTT
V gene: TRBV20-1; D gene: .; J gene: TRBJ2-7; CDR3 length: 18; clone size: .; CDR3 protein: CSASDPVAGLAGLREQYF; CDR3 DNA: TGCAGTGCTAGTGACCCTGTGGCGGGATTAGCCGGGCTGAGAGAGCAGTACTTC
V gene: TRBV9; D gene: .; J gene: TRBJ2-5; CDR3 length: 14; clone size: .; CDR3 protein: CASSVRQAGETQYF; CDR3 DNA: TGTGCCAGCAGCGTACGGCAAGCAGGAGAGACCCAGTACTTC
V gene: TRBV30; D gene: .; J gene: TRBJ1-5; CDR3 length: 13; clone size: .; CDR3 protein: CASPPGINQPQHF; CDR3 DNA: TGTGCCTCGCCCCCGGGGATCAATCAGCCCCAGCATTTT
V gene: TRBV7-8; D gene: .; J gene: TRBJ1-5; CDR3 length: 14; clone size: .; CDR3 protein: CASSLVGWGQPQHF; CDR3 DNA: TGTGCCAGCAGCTTAGTGGGGTGGGGTCAGCCCCAGCATTTT
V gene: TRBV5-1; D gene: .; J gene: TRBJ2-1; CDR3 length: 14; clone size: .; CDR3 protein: CASSYGGPYNEQFF; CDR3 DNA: TGCGCCAGCAGCTACGGGGGGCCCTACAATGAGCAGTTCTTC
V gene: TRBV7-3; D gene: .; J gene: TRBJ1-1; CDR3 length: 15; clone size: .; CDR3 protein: CASSLNVGPGTEAFF; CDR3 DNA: TGTGCCAGCAGCTTAAATGTAGGGCCAGGAACTGAAGCTTTCTTT
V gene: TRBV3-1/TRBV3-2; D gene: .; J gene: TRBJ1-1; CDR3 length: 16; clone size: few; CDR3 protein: CASSQDFLGARTEAFF; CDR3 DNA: TGTGCCAGCAGCCAAGATTTTCTAGGGGCCCGGACTGAAGCTTTCTTT
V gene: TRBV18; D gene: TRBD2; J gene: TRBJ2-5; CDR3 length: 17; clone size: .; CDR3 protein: CASSLEVAGGYQETQYF; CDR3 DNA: TGTGCCAGCTCGCTGGAGGTAGCGGGCGGTTACCAAGAGACCCAGTACTTC
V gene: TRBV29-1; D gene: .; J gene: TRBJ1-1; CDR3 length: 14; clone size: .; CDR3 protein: CSVETGALGTEAFF; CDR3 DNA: TGCAGCGTTGAAACCGGGGCCCTGGGAACTGAAGCTTTCTTT
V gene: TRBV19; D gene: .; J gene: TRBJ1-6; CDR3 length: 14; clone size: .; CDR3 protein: CASSTGTENSPLHF; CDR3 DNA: TGTGCCAGTAGTACGGGGACCGAGAATTCACCCCTCCACTTT
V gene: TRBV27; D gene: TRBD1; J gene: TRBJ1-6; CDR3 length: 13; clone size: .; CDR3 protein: CASSLDRASPLHF; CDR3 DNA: TGTGCCAGCAGCCTGGACAGGGCTTCACCCCTCCACTTT
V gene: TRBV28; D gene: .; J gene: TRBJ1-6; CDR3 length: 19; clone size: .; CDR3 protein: CASTPRGQTFTTYNSPLHF; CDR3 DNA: TGTGCCAGCACCCCGAGAGGACAGACATTCACTACTTATAATTCACCCCTCCACTTT
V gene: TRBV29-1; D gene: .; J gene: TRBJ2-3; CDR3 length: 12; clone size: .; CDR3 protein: CSVDPGTDTQYF; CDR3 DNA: TGCAGCGTTGACCCCGGGACAGATACGCAGTATTTT
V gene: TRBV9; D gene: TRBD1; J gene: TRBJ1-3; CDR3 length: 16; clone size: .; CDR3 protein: CASSVYRDRGWNTIYF; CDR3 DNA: TGTGCCAGCAGCGTTTACCGGGACAGGGGATGGAACACCATATATTTT
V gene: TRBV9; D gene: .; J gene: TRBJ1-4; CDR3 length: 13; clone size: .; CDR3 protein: CASSVNVAEKLFF; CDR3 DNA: TGTGCCAGCAGCGTAAACGTAGCCGAAAAACTGTTTTTT
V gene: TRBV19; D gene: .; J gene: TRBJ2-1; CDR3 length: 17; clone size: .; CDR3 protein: CASSIYGARSSYNEQFF; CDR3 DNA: TGTGCCAGTAGTATTTATGGGGCGCGGAGCTCCTACAATGAGCAGTTCTTC
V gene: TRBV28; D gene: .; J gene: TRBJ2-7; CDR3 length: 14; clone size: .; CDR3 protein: CASSFFQRSYEQYF; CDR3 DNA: TGTGCCAGCAGTTTTTTTCAGCGGTCCTACGAGCAGTACTTC